This T cell receptor (beta chain) was profiled in a study of T cells in Graves' hyperthyroidism and ophthalmopathy. The V gene lost 2 bases and the J gene lost 8 bases, with 12 bases spanning the gap. The CDR3 spans 13 residues. TCR beta CDR3 region amplification was performed from RNA transcripts. In the first-round RT-PCR of the TCR CDR3, the HTBI primer set was used. TCRdb analysed the multiplex PCR reads with MiXCR anew, one entry per CDR3 protein. This table holds around 400,000 distinct CDR3 sequences, 25% found once. Stable Graves' hyperthyroidism denoted no ophthalmopathy progression over 18 months. Diagnostic assessment was based on clinical symptoms, serum thyroxine and TRAb, thyroid ultrasound and orbital computed tomography.

The TCR comes from a man between 50 and 59 years old with Graves' hyperthyroidism. Material for sequencing was blood. This chain uses TRBV12-3 or TRBV12-4 with TRBJ1-2; the D is unclear. This CDR3 is CASSLIAGLGYTF. Written as DNA, the CDR3 is TGTGCCAGCAGTTTAATTGCGGGATTGGGCTACACCTTC.